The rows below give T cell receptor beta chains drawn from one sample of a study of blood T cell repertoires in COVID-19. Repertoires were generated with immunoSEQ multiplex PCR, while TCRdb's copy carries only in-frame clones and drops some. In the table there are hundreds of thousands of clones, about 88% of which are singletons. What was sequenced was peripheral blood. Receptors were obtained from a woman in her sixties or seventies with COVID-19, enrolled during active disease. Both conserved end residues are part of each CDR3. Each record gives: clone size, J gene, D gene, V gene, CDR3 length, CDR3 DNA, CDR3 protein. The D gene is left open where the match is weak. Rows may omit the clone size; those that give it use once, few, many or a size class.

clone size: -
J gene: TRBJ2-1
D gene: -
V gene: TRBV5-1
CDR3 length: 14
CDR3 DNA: TGCGCCAGCAGCTTGGCCCCAGCGGGCAATGAGCAGTTCTTC
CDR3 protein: CASSLAPAGNEQFF

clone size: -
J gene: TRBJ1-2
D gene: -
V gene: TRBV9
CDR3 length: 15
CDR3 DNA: TGTGCCAGCAGCGTGGACAGCCAACCTAACTATGGCTACACCTTC
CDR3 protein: CASSVDSQPNYGYTF

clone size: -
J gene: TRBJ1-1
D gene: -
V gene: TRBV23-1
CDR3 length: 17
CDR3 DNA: TGCGCCAGCAGTCAACACATTGTTAAGGGGAAGGACACTGAAGCTTTCTTT
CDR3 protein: CASSQHIVKGKDTEAFF

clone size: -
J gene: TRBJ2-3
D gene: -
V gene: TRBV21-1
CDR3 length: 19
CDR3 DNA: TGTGCCAGCAGCAAAGGATGGGAAGGGACTACAAAGGGGGGGATCGAGCAGTATTTT
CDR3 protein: CASSKGWEGTTKGGIEQYF

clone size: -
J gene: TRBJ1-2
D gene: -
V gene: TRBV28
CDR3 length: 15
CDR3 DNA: TGTGCCAGCAGTTTTCCAGACAGGACTAACTATGGCTACACCTTC
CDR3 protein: CASSFPDRTNYGYTF

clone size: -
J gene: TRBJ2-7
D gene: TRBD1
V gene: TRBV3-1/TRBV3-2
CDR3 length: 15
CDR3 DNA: TGTGCCAGCAGCTCACCCGGGACAGGGATCTACGAGCAGTACTTC
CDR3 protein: CASSSPGTGIYEQYF

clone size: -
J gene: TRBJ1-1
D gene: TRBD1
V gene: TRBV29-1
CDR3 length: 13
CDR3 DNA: TGCAGCGTTCTGACAGGGGGCAACACTGAAGCTTTCTTT
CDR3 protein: CSVLTGGNTEAFF

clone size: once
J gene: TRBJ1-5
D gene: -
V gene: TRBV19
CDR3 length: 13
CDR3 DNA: TGTGCCAGTAGTATAGACAACAATCAGCCCCAGCATTTT
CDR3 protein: CASSIDNNQPQHF

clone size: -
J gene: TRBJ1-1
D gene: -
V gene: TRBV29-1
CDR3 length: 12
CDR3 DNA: TGCAGCGTTGTTACCCCGGGGAGTTGGGCTTTCTTT
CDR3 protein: CSVVTPGSWAFF

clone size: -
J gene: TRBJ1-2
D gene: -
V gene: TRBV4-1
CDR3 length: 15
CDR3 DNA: TGCGCCAGCAGCCAAGATCGCCTAGGGGGCTATGGCTACACCTTC
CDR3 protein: CASSQDRLGGYGYTF

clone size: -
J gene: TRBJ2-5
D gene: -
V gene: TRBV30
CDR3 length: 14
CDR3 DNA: TGTGCCTGGAGTGTAGGGGGTAGTCAAGAGACCCAGTACTTC
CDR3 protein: CAWSVGGSQETQYF

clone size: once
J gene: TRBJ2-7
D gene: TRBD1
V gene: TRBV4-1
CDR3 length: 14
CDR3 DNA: TGCGCCAGCAGCCAAGCCCAGGGGGACTACGAGCAGTACTTC
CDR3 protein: CASSQAQGDYEQYF

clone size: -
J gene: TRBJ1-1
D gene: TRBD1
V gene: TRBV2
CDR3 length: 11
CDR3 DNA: TGTGCCAGCACCGGGACAGGGCCAGCTTTCTTT
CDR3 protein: CASTGTGPAFF

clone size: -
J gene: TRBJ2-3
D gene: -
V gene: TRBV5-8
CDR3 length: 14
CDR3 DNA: TGTGCCAGCAGCGGGGTGACAGGCACAGATACGCAGTATTTT
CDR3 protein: CASSGVTGTDTQYF

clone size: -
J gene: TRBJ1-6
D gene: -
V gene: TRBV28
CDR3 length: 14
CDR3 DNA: TGTGCCAGCTTCCCCGGCTCCTATAATTCACCCCTCCACTTT
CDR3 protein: CASFPGSYNSPLHF

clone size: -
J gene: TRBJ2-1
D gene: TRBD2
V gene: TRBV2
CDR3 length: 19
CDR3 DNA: TGTGCCAGCAGCGTTACGGGACTAGCGGGAGCAGGAGGAAACAATGAGCAGTTCTTC
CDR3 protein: CASSVTGLAGAGGNNEQFF

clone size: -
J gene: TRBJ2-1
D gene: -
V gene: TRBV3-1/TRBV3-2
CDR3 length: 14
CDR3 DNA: TGTGCCAGCAGCCAAGGACAGCTCTATTATGAGCAGTTCTTC
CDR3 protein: CASSQGQLYYEQFF

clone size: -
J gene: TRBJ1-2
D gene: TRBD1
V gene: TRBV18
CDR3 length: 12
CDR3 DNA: TGTGCCAGCTCACGGACAGGGGGGTTTGGCACCTTC
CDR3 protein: CASSRTGGFGTF

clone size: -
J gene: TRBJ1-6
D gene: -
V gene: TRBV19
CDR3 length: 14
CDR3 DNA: TGTGCCAGTAGTATATGGCAGGGGAAATCACCCCTCCACTTT
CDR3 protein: CASSIWQGKSPLHF

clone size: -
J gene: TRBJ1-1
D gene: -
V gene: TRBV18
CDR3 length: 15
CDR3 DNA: TGTGCCAGCTCACCTACGGACGGGGTCAACACTGAAGCTTTCTTT
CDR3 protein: CASSPTDGVNTEAFF

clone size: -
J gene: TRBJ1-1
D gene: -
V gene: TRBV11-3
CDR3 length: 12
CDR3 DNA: TGTGCCAGCAGCTACGGGAACACTGAAGCTTTCTTT
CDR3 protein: CASSYGNTEAFF

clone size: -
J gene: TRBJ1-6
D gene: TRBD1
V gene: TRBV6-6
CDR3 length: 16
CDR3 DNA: TGTGCCAGCAGTTACTTTACCGGGACAGGAGATTCACCCCTCCACTTT
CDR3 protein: CASSYFTGTGDSPLHF

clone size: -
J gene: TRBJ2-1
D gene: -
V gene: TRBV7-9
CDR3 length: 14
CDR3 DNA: TGTGCCAGCAGCCCATTCCAGGGGTTGGATGAGCAGTTCTTC
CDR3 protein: CASSPFQGLDEQFF

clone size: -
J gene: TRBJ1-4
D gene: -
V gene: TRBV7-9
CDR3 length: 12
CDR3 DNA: TGTGCCAGCAGCCCCCTAAATGAAAAACTGTTTTTT
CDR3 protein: CASSPLNEKLFF

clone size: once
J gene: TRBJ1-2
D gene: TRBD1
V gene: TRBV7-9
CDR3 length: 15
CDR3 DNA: TGTGCCAGCAGCTCGATCGGGACAGGGTATTATGGCTACACCTTC
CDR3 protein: CASSSIGTGYYGYTF

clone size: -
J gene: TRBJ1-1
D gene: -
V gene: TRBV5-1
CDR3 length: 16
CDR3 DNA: TGCGCCAGCAGCTTGGCTCCGGGACTGACGAACACTGAAGCTTTCTTT
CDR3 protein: CASSLAPGLTNTEAFF

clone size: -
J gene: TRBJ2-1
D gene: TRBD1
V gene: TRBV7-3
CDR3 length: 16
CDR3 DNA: TGTGCCAGCAGCTTAAGGTCTGGGACAGGGTTCGACGAGCAGTTCTTC
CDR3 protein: CASSLRSGTGFDEQFF

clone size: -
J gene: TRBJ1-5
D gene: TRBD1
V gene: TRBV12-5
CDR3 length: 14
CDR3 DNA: TGTGCTAGTGGTCAAACAGGGGAAGGGCAGCCCCAGCATTTT
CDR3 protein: CASGQTGEGQPQHF

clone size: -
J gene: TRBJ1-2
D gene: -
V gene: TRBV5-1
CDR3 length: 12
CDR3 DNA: TGCGCCAGCGGAGGGGAGAACTATGGCTACACCTTC
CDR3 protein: CASGGENYGYTF